A selection of T cell receptor beta chains follows, all from one sample in a study of T-cell reconstitution after alpha-beta-depleted transplantation in children. One entry per CDR3 protein, called by TCRdb with MiXCR from the PCR reads. Seen here are fewer than 250,000 distinct CDR3 sequences, roughly 7.7% observed once, and the top ten hold roughly 6%. This specimen was PBMCs, mostly from graft donor cells, taken 180 days after TCRalphabeta/CD19-depleted stem cell transplant. The receptors were gathered from a male patient between 10 and 17 years old who had a stem cell transplant for acute lymphoblastic leukemia, so the T cells may come from the graft donor. Each CDR3 is given with its conserved first and last residue. Fields, in order: J gene, D gene, clone size, V gene, CDR3 protein, CDR3 DNA. The D gene is left open where the match is weak. The size entry is marked missing in some rows and otherwise reads once, few, many or a size class.

TRBJ1-1	NA	many	TRBV7-3	CASRLTMNTEAFF	TGTGCCAGCAGGCTGACAATGAACACTGAAGCTTTCTTT
TRBJ2-1	TRBD2	many	TRBV7-9	CASSQVTGLEGNEQFF	TGTGCCAGCAGCCAAGTCACGGGACTAGAGGGGAATGAGCAGTTCTTC
TRBJ2-1	NA	many	TRBV5-1	CASSTDGAGYNEQFF	TGCGCCAGCAGCACGGACGGGGCGGGATACAATGAGCAGTTCTTC
TRBJ1-3	TRBD1	many	TRBV7-9	CASSPDREERNTIYF	TGTGCCAGCAGCCCAGACAGGGAAGAAAGAAACACCATATATTTT
TRBJ2-3	TRBD2	many	TRBV9	CASSESGVTDTQYF	TGTGCCAGCAGCGAAAGCGGGGTGACAGATACGCAGTATTTT
TRBJ2-4	NA	many	TRBV14	CASSPLNYGLAKNIQYF	TGTGCCAGCAGCCCCCTAAATTACGGACTAGCCAAAAACATTCAGTACTTC
TRBJ2-1	NA	many	TRBV24-1	CATSDRDFYNEQFF	TGTGCCACCAGTGACAGGGACTTCTACAATGAGCAGTTCTTC
TRBJ1-1	TRBD1	many	TRBV12-3/TRBV12-4	CASSQGGRGQNTEAFF	TGTGCCAGCAGCCAAGGGGGCCGGGGCCAGAACACTGAAGCTTTCTTT
TRBJ1-2	TRBD1	NA	TRBV9	CASSVPREGQGAGGYTF	TGTGCCAGCAGCGTCCCCCGGGAAGGACAGGGGGCGGGAGGCTACACCTTC
TRBJ2-1	NA	few	TRBV18	CASSPAAYNEQFF	TGTGCCAGCTCACCAGCGGCCTACAATGAGCAGTTCTTC
TRBJ2-4	TRBD1	many	TRBV24-1	CATSDRWTGAKNIQYF	TGTGCCACCAGTGACCGTTGGACAGGGGCAAAAAACATTCAGTACTTC
TRBJ2-1	NA	many	TRBV7-3	CASSPGTVNEQFF	TGTGCCAGCAGCCCCGGGACGGTAAATGAGCAGTTCTTC
TRBJ2-6	TRBD1	few	TRBV18	CASSPLYFGGQGLSGANVLTF	TGTGCCAGCTCACCACTGTACTTTGGGGGACAGGGGCTCTCTGGGGCCAACGTCCTGACTTTC
TRBJ2-1	TRBD2	many	TRBV7-3	CASSPTQREGQNEQFF	TGTGCCAGCAGCCCCACTCAGCGGGAGGGCCAGAATGAGCAGTTCTTC
TRBJ2-7	NA	many	TRBV4-1	CSSGLNRGEYEQYF	TGCTCCAGCGGACTGAATAGGGGCGAGTACGAGCAGTACTTC
TRBJ2-5	TRBD2	many	TRBV9	CASSPTLAGGPRVETQYF	TGTGCCAGCAGCCCTACTCTAGCGGGAGGGCCGCGCGTGGAGACCCAGTACTTC
TRBJ2-5	TRBD2	medium-sized	TRBV28	CASSAGLAGLQETQYF	TGTGCCAGCAGTGCGGGACTAGCGGGCCTCCAAGAGACCCAGTACTTC
TRBJ2-7	NA	many	TRBV7-9	CASSLGDLNRYEQYF	TGTGCCAGCAGCTTAGGGGACCTCAATCGCTACGAGCAGTACTTC
TRBJ2-6	TRBD1	many	TRBV6-5	CASSYTGTGVSGANVLTF	TGTGCCAGCAGTTACACCGGGACAGGGGTCTCTGGGGCCAACGTCCTGACTTTC
TRBJ1-6	NA	many	TRBV5-6	CASSLQQGPYSPLHF	TGTGCCAGCAGCCTCCAACAGGGCCCCTATTCACCCCTCCACTTT
TRBJ2-3	TRBD2	many	TRBV29-1	CSAITSSGRALLPDTQYF	TGCAGCGCCATCACGAGCAGCGGGAGGGCCCTCCTCCCAGATACGCAGTATTTT
TRBJ1-1	NA	many	TRBV5-5	CASSWAMNTEAFF	TGTGCCAGCAGCTGGGCAATGAACACTGAAGCTTTCTTT
TRBJ2-7	NA	many	TRBV12-3/TRBV12-4	CASSPPQSYEQYF	TGTGCCAGCAGTCCCCCACAGAGCTACGAGCAGTACTTC
TRBJ2-3	NA	many	TRBV18	CASSSTSSAQEYF	TGTGCCAGCTCGTCCACTTCTAGCGCCCAGGAGTATTTT
TRBJ2-2	TRBD1	few	TRBV5-1	CASSWTDRGIRGTGELFF	TGCGCCAGCAGCTGGACCGACAGGGGGATTCGCGGCACCGGGGAGCTGTTTTTT
TRBJ2-1	NA	many	TRBV11-1	CASILEAGRANEQFF	TGTGCCAGCATCTTAGAGGCGGGGCGGGCCAATGAGCAGTTCTTC
TRBJ2-5	TRBD2	many	TRBV29-1	CSVELAGETQYF	TGCAGCGTTGAACTAGCGGGTGAGACCCAGTACTTC
TRBJ1-2	NA	NA	TRBV10-3	CAISERGGLGAAYGYTF	TGTGCCATCAGTGAGCGGGGAGGCCTCGGGGCCGCATATGGCTACACCTTC
TRBJ1-3	NA	NA	TRBV19	CASSSMGAGNTIYF	TGTGCCAGTAGTAGCATGGGCGCCGGAAACACCATATATTTT
TRBJ1-6	NA	many	TRBV5-1	CASSLVVGGNNSPLHF	TGCGCCAGCAGCTTGGTGGTGGGGGGGAATAATTCACCCCTCCACTTT
TRBJ1-5	NA	NA	TRBV6-1	CASSKKWVYSNQPQHF	TGTGCCAGCAGTAAAAAGTGGGTATATAGCAATCAGCCCCAGCATTTT
TRBJ2-1	TRBD2	many	TRBV2	CASSGGGREQFF	TGTGCCAGCAGTGGGGGGGGACGGGAGCAGTTCTTC
TRBJ2-7	NA	many	TRBV7-6	CASSLEAGVSYEQYF	TGTGCCAGCAGCTTAGAGGCAGGGGTCTCCTACGAGCAGTACTTC
TRBJ2-7	NA	many	TRBV29-1	CSVEVTESGYEQYF	TGCAGCGTTGAAGTGACAGAAAGTGGCTACGAGCAGTACTTC
TRBJ1-4	NA	many	TRBV5-1	CASSLGGPSNEKLFF	TGCGCCAGCAGCTTGGGTGGACCGAGTAATGAAAAACTGTTTTTT
TRBJ2-1	NA	many	TRBV3-1	CASSQEGAGSYNEQFF	TGTGCCAGCAGCCAAGAAGGGGCGGGGTCCTACAATGAGCAGTTCTTC
TRBJ1-1	TRBD1	many	TRBV5-1	CASSSRGTGLNTEAFF	TGCGCCAGCAGCTCACGGGGGACAGGACTGAACACTGAAGCTTTCTTT
TRBJ1-3	NA	many	TRBV7-6	CASSLRGDTIYF	TGTGCCAGCAGCTTAAGAGGTGACACCATATATTTT
TRBJ2-1	TRBD2	NA	TRBV11-2	CASKTGTSGEGEQFF	TGTGCCAGCAAAACCGGGACTAGCGGAGAGGGTGAGCAGTTCTTC
TRBJ2-7	NA	many	TRBV6-1	CASSAPQGGSYEQYF	TGTGCCAGCAGCGCTCCGCAGGGGGGCTCCTACGAGCAGTACTTC
TRBJ2-5	NA	many	TRBV6-5	CASSYSSQGWGLQETQYF	TGTGCCAGCAGTTACTCCTCACAGGGCTGGGGGCTCCAAGAGACCCAGTACTTC
TRBJ2-2	NA	many	TRBV27	CASSLGRRATGELFF	TGTGCCAGCAGTTTAGGAAGACGGGCCACCGGGGAGCTGTTTTTT
TRBJ2-3	NA	NA	TRBV9	CASSVAGDRGQYF	TGTGCCAGCAGCGTAGCGGGGGACCGGGGGCAGTATTTT
TRBJ2-3	TRBD2	many	TRBV2	CASSEAMRLAGSTDTQYF	TGTGCCAGCAGTGAAGCGATGAGACTAGCGGGTAGCACAGATACGCAGTATTTT
TRBJ2-3	NA	many	TRBV28	CASSPSVRADTQYF	TGTGCCAGCAGCCCGAGCGTCAGGGCAGATACGCAGTATTTT
TRBJ1-4	NA	many	TRBV4-3	CASSRGRTSEKLFF	TGCGCCAGCAGCCGAGGCAGGACAAGCGAAAAACTGTTTTTT
TRBJ2-3	NA	many	TRBV18	CASSPGNPGSTDTQYF	TGTGCCAGCTCACCTGGAAATCCAGGGTCCACAGATACGCAGTATTTT
TRBJ1-4	NA	many	TRBV5-1	CASSPGQINEKLFF	TGCGCCAGCAGCCCCGGACAGATAAATGAAAAACTGTTTTTT
TRBJ2-1	NA	many	TRBV20-1	CSALRPRDEQFF	TGCAGTGCTCTACGACCCAGGGATGAGCAGTTCTTC